This entry concerns a single T cell receptor (beta chain). The source of the sample is a study of blood T cell repertoires in COVID-19. Study overall: Specimens from acute and convalescent COVID-19 originated in the United States, Italy and Spain. Sample material is recorded as cDNA or gDNA derived from T cells, B-cell-depleted T cells, or PBMCs.

V lost 0 bases, J lost 3 bases, and 5 bases stayed unmatched. Germline assignment: CDR1 MNHEY and CDR2 SVGAGI. This CDR3 is 15 amino acids long. In the original processing: Reference gene primer amplification in the assay estimated nucleated cell counts. Assay used: immunoSEQ multiplex PCR; TCRdb lists only in-frame clones, some missing. That table is the source of V, J and clone size, and D and trimming were worked out from the DNA. This sample has some 40,000 clones; roughly nine tenths occur once, and the top ten carry approximately 14%. The V and J genes are TRBV6-5 and TRBJ2-7; 7 nucleotides align to TRBD1. The TCR was taken from a woman between 25 and 40 years old in a cohort sampled during active COVID-19. Sequenced: peripheral blood. The chain's CDR3 is CASSYSLGTDYEQYF. CDR3 bases: TGTGCCAGCAGTTACTCGCTCGGGACAGACTACGAGCAGTACTTC.